The source of this T cell receptor beta chain is a study of early stage breast cancer tumors. Study information: Among approximately 12 ER+/PR+/HER2- tumors, eight were ductal, four lobular. General study results and limits: Enriched TCRB sequences shared across patients were mostly commonly generated sequences.

This clone was observed once. Its antigen is not identified. Some clones are missing from TCRdb's copy, which holds only in-frame ones; the method was immunoSEQ multiplex PCR. The sample has some 5,500 clones; almost 70% are singletons. The germline V gene encodes CDR1 SNHLY and CDR2 FYNNEI. V was cut by 1 base and J by 5 bases, with 6 bases left in between. The length of the CDR3 is 13 residues. This receptor was identified in a person aged 55-75 years with breast cancer. V and J are TRBV2 and TRBJ1-5; the D is unclear. Material for sequencing was normal breast tissue next to the tumor. The CDR3, as DNA: TGTGCCAGCAGTGAAGAACTACATCAGCCCCAGCATTTT. Translation gives CASSEELHQPQHF.